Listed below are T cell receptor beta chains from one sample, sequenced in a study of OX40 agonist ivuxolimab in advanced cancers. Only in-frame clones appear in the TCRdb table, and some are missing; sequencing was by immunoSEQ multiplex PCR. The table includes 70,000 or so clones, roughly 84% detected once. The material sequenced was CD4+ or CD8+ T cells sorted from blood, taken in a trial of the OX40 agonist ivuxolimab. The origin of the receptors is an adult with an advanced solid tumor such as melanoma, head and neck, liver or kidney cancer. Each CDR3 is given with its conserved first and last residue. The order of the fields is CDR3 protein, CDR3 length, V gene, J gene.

cdr3_aa: CASSFAGQAREQYF
cdr3_length: 14
v_call: TRBV7-2
j_call: TRBJ2-7

cdr3_aa: CASSLAGPRGRYGYTF
cdr3_length: 16
v_call: TRBV5-4
j_call: TRBJ1-2

cdr3_aa: CASSFGSSYNSPLHF
cdr3_length: 15
v_call: TRBV5-1
j_call: TRBJ1-6

cdr3_aa: CASSLRPSVGAGANVLTF
cdr3_length: 18
v_call: TRBV27
j_call: TRBJ2-6

cdr3_aa: CASSVQGGYGYTF
cdr3_length: 13
v_call: TRBV9
j_call: TRBJ1-2

cdr3_aa: CASSPSSQGARLDTEAFF
cdr3_length: 18
v_call: TRBV7-8
j_call: TRBJ1-1

cdr3_aa: CASSLGGTSGSNEQFF
cdr3_length: 16
v_call: TRBV11-3
j_call: TRBJ2-1

cdr3_aa: CASSLDSRNEKLFF
cdr3_length: 14
v_call: TRBV27
j_call: TRBJ1-4

cdr3_aa: CASSLLGAWGTGELFF
cdr3_length: 16
v_call: TRBV5-1
j_call: TRBJ2-2

cdr3_aa: CASSEWEGSTDTQYF
cdr3_length: 15
v_call: TRBV25-1
j_call: TRBJ2-3

cdr3_aa: CASSLRGTQYF
cdr3_length: 11
v_call: TRBV5-1
j_call: TRBJ2-5

cdr3_aa: CATTPAMGSPLHF
cdr3_length: 13
v_call: TRBV6-5
j_call: TRBJ1-6

cdr3_aa: CASSLRPQGSMNTEAFF
cdr3_length: 17
v_call: TRBV7-3
j_call: TRBJ1-1

cdr3_aa: CASSSPGQGIGYTF
cdr3_length: 14
v_call: TRBV27
j_call: TRBJ1-2

cdr3_aa: CAISENGDNEQFF
cdr3_length: 13
v_call: TRBV10-3
j_call: TRBJ2-1

cdr3_aa: CASSDPGQEAFF
cdr3_length: 12
v_call: TRBV25-1
j_call: TRBJ1-1

cdr3_aa: CASSIDGGELFF
cdr3_length: 12
v_call: TRBV7-3
j_call: TRBJ2-2

cdr3_aa: CASSRTGQFENIQYF
cdr3_length: 15
v_call: TRBV9
j_call: TRBJ2-4

cdr3_aa: CASSDPPAYRYEQYF
cdr3_length: 15
v_call: TRBV6-1
j_call: TRBJ2-7

cdr3_aa: CAWSYTDTQYF
cdr3_length: 11
v_call: TRBV30
j_call: TRBJ2-3

cdr3_aa: CASSHRGLDWEQYF
cdr3_length: 14
v_call: TRBV14
j_call: TRBJ2-7

cdr3_aa: CATSRDLTLVEQYF
cdr3_length: 14
v_call: TRBV15
j_call: TRBJ2-7

cdr3_aa: CASSVAPTRSPYNEQFF
cdr3_length: 17
v_call: TRBV9
j_call: TRBJ2-1

cdr3_aa: CASSTRDRGAGELFF
cdr3_length: 15
v_call: TRBV6-1
j_call: TRBJ2-2

cdr3_aa: CASIPRERGYNEQFF
cdr3_length: 15
v_call: TRBV6-6
j_call: TRBJ2-1

cdr3_aa: CASSLGQNNEQFF
cdr3_length: 13
v_call: TRBV7-7
j_call: TRBJ2-1

cdr3_aa: CSVGGQGQRYTF
cdr3_length: 12
v_call: TRBV29-1
j_call: TRBJ1-2

cdr3_aa: CAFEKYYRSEAFF
cdr3_length: 13
v_call: TRBV30
j_call: TRBJ1-1

cdr3_aa: CASSELSGSYEQYF
cdr3_length: 14
v_call: TRBV9
j_call: TRBJ2-7

cdr3_aa: CASSLGLDTEAFF
cdr3_length: 13
v_call: TRBV19
j_call: TRBJ1-1

cdr3_aa: CASSLRGLAGIVRNEQFF
cdr3_length: 18
v_call: TRBV7-2
j_call: TRBJ2-1

cdr3_aa: CSASLGSEREQYF
cdr3_length: 13
v_call: TRBV29-1
j_call: TRBJ2-7

cdr3_aa: CAWSDQDQPQHF
cdr3_length: 12
v_call: TRBV30
j_call: TRBJ1-5

cdr3_aa: CATMVDRSWGNTIYF
cdr3_length: 15
v_call: TRBV6-5
j_call: TRBJ1-3

cdr3_aa: CASSSRRATNEKLFF
cdr3_length: 15
v_call: TRBV19
j_call: TRBJ1-4

cdr3_aa: CAISELQGSNTEAFF
cdr3_length: 15
v_call: TRBV10-3
j_call: TRBJ1-1

cdr3_aa: CASTSASPNYGYTF
cdr3_length: 14
v_call: TRBV28
j_call: TRBJ1-2

cdr3_aa: CASNDPGSFSYEQYF
cdr3_length: 15
v_call: TRBV19
j_call: TRBJ2-7

cdr3_aa: CASITGTGMGTQYF
cdr3_length: 14
v_call: TRBV11-2
j_call: TRBJ2-5

cdr3_aa: CASGPSGTVLGYTF
cdr3_length: 14
v_call: TRBV6-6
j_call: TRBJ1-2

cdr3_aa: CAWTGSSDTQYF
cdr3_length: 12
v_call: TRBV30
j_call: TRBJ2-3

cdr3_aa: CASTLGLASENEQFF
cdr3_length: 15
v_call: TRBV5-4
j_call: TRBJ2-1